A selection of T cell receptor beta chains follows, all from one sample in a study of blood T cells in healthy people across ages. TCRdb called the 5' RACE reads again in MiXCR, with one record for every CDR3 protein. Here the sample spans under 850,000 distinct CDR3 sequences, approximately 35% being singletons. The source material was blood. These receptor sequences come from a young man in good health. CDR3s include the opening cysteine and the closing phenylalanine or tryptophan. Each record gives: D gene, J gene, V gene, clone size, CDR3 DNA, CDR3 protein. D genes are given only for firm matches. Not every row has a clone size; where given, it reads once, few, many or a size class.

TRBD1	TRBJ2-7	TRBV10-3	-	TGTGCCATCAGTGGGGGGGACAGGGTGAGCGAGCAGTACTTC	CAISGGDRVSEQYF
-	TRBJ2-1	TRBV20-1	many	TGCAGTGTTGCAGCCCCCCAGGATGGGTCTAATGAGCAGTTCTTC	CSVAAPQDGSNEQFF
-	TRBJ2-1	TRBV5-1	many	TGCGCCAGCAGCTTGGCCCCAACGGGCCTATACAATGAGCAGTTCTTC	CASSLAPTGLYNEQFF
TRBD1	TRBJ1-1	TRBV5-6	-	TGTGCCAGCAGCCCACAGGGGGCGCGTCCCTTAGAAGCTTTCTTT	CASSPQGARPLEAFF
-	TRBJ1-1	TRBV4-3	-	TGCGCCAGCAGCCAAGAATCGAGTACTGAAGCTTTCTTT	CASSQESSTEAFF
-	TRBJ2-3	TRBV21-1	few	TGTGCCAGCAGCCAGCGGGGGGATGATACGCAGTATTTT	CASSQRGDDTQYF
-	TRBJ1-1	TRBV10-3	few	TGTGCCATCAGTGAGAGGAGGACAGAGAACACTGAAGCTTTCTTT	CAISERRTENTEAFF
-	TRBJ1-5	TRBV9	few	TGTGCCAGCAGCGTAGGAGGACAGACCGGTCAGCCCCAGCATTTT	CASSVGGQTGQPQHF
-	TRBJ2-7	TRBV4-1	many	TGCGCCAGCAGCCAAGGGTATGGGGGTTCCTACGAGCAGTACTTC	CASSQGYGGSYEQYF
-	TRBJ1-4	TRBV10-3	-	TGTGCCATCAGTGAGTCCAGAGGGGCGGCAACTAATGAAAAACTGTTTTTT	CAISESRGAATNEKLFF
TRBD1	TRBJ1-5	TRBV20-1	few	TGCAGTGCCCCGACCGGGACAGGGCGCGGTAGTCAGCCCCAGCATTTT	CSAPTGTGRGSQPQHF
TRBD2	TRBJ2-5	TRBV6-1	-	TGTGCCAGCAGCAGTTACGCCCTGGGTAGCGGGTACCAAGAGACCCAGTACTTC	CASSSYALGSGYQETQYF
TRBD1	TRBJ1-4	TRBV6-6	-	TGTGCCAGCAGACTCGGACAGGGTGAAGAAAAACTGGTTTTT	CASRLGQGEEKLVF
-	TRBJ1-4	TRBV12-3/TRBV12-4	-	TGTGCCAGCAGTCCTCGGACAGCCCAAGATGAAAAACTGTTTTTT	CASSPRTAQDEKLFF